These T cell receptor beta chains were read from a single sample in a study of T cell responses to AZD1222 COVID-19 vaccine. Data came from immunoSEQ multiplex PCR; TCRdb stores just in-frame clones and leaves some out. This table has over 65,000 clones, around 90% appearing once. This specimen consisted of peripheral blood, obtained on day 0 of AZD1222 vaccination. The origin of the receptors is an adult in good health. The conserved cysteine and the conserved F or W are not part of the CDR3 here.

J | V | CDR3
TRBJ1-6 | TRBV19 | ASSILPSGSSYNSPLH
TRBJ2-3 | TRBV18 | ASSPPGTGNPDTQY
TRBJ2-2 | TRBV6-2/TRBV6-3 | ASSYGTSGGTGELF
TRBJ1-3 | TRBV14 | ASSQGPIRTIY
TRBJ1-2 | TRBV7-3 | ASSPSQISGYGYT
TRBJ2-3 | TRBV3-1/TRBV3-2 | ASSQAPASGGTTSTDTQY
TRBJ1-2 | TRBV30 | AWSGTFYGYT
TRBJ1-2 | TRBV19 | ASSIVRGGYGYT
TRBJ2-1 | TRBV9 | ASKPVSYNEQF
TRBJ1-2 | TRBV10-1 | ASSADRGKNYGYT
TRBJ2-1 | TRBV5-6 | ASSLYDRGDEQF
TRBJ1-5 | TRBV19 | ASNSGGRQPQH
TRBJ1-5 | TRBV7-3 | ASSLKSAEEGQPQH
TRBJ1-3 | TRBV15 | ATSRDGQSGNTIY
TRBJ1-5 | TRBV2 | ASSLPDYSNQPQH
TRBJ1-2 | TRBV28 | ASSLYGQGPVGYT
TRBJ2-5 | TRBV2 | ASSIQETQY
TRBJ1-2 | TRBV28 | ASISGGQAPNYGYT
TRBJ2-3 | TRBV24-1 | ATSDPGGTDTQY
TRBJ2-1 | TRBV19 | ASSTAGARRNNEQF
TRBJ2-5 | TRBV18 | ASSGTVQETQY
TRBJ2-3 | TRBV3-1/TRBV3-2 | ASSSRAGGSTDTQY
TRBJ2-5 | TRBV7-2 | ASSLGGGAQETQY
TRBJ1-2 | TRBV25-1 | ASSEHGNYGYT
TRBJ1-1 | TRBV11-2 | ASSFRDRVVVGKVF
TRBJ2-5 | TRBV7-7 | ASSLWGNQETQY
TRBJ1-2 | TRBV10-3 | AIGLPGEGYT
TRBJ2-7 | TRBV18 | ASSPPAGNYEQY
TRBJ1-5 | TRBV3-1/TRBV3-2 | ASSQAGQYGNQPQH
TRBJ1-6 | TRBV6-2/TRBV6-3 | ASSYSRGREINSPLH
TRBJ1-5 | TRBV24-1 | ATSVAGGPGSNQPQH
TRBJ2-7 | TRBV7-2 | ASSLGRGRYEQY
TRBJ1-2 | TRBV18 | ASSPIPNYGYT
TRBJ2-1 | TRBV5-4 | ASSPPIGRGRNNEQF
TRBJ1-5 | TRBV30 | AWQQGFYQPQH
TRBJ2-5 | TRBV27 | ASMDRDQETQY
TRBJ1-4 | TRBV29-1 | SVEGGREKLF
TRBJ1-5 | TRBV21-1 | ASSKRQGQGEDQPQH
TRBJ2-7 | TRBV4-1 | ASSSYYSGGADEQY
TRBJ1-5 | TRBV9 | ASSPRQSNQPQH
TRBJ2-1 | TRBV7-9 | ASATSRGNEQF